This TCR beta chain is drawn from a study of CD8 T cells in Susac syndrome. Across the whole study: Patients with Susac syndrome were therapy-naive, taking corticosteroids, with some also receiving intravenous immunoglobulin, or taking intravenous immunoglobulin alone at the time their blood was drawn.

Concerning this clonotype: Its antigen remains unidentified.

Overall study results and limits: There were over 15 Susac-specific public clones in total CD8+ repertoires and about 5 in CD8+ TEMRA repertoires.

Trimming stripped 4 bases from V and 1 base from J, with 13 bases between. Germline-derived CDR1 and CDR2 are MNHEY and SMNVEV (reference sequence). The CDR3 consists of 16 residues. With random hexamers, reverse transcription was performed on about 0.5 to 1 ug of RNA. With immunoSEQ multiplex PCR, TCR beta CDR3 was amplified across 54 Vbeta and 13 Jbeta. TCRdb analysed the immunoSEQ multiplex PCR reads with MiXCR anew, one entry per CDR3 protein. The sample carries around 95,000 distinct CDR3 sequences, around 95% recorded once. From blood CD8+ and CD4+ T cells, TCR beta sequences were generated. The receptor comes from a human donor with Susac syndrome. The genes are TRBV27 and TRBJ2-2, with D possibly TRBD1 on 6 matching bases. Specimen: CD8+ T cells from PBMCs. The CDR3 region is CASSSPTGWNTGELFF. The CDR3 nucleotides are TGTGCCAGCAGTTCCCCCACAGGGTGGAACACCGGGGAGCTGTTTTTT.